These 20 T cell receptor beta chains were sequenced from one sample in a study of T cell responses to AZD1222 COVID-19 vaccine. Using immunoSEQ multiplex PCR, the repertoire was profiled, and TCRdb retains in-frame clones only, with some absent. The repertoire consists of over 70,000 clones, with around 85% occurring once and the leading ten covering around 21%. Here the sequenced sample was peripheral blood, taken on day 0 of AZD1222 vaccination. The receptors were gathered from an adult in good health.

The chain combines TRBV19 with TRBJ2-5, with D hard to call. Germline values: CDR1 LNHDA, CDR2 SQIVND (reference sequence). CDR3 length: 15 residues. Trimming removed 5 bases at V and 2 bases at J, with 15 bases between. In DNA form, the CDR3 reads TGTGCCAGTAGTCAAGGCGGACGTGGACAAGAGACCCAGTACTTC. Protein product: CASSQGGRGQETQYF. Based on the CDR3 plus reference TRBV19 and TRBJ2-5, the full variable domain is DGGITQSPKYLFRKEGQNVTLSCEQNLNHDAMYWYRQDPGQGLRLIYYSQIVNDFQKGDIAEGYSVSREKKESFPLTVTSAQKNPTAFYLCASSQGGRGQETQYFGPGTRLLVL.

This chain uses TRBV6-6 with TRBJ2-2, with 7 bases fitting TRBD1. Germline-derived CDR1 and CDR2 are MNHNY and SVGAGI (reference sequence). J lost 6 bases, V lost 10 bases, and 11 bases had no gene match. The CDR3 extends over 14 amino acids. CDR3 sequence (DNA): TGTGCCACCGGAGACAGGGTCAGGGCCGGGGAGCTGTTTTTT. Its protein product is CATGDRVRAGELFF.

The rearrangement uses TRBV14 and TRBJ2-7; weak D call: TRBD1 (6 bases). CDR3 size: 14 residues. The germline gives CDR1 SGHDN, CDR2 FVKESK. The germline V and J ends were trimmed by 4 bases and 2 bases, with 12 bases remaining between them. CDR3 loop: CASSPGQRPYEQYF. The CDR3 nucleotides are TGTGCCAGCAGCCCCGGACAGAGGCCCTACGAGCAGTACTTC.

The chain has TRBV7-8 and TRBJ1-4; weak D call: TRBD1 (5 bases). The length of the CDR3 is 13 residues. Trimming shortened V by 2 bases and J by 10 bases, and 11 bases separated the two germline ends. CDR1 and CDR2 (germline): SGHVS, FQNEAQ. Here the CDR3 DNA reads TGTGCCAGCAGCTTAATAGGGGAGGGAAAACTGTTTTTT. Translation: CASSLIGEGKLFF.

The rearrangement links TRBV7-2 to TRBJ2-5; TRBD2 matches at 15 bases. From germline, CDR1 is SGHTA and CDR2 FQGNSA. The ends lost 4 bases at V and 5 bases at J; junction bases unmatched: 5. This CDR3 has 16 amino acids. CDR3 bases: TGTGCCAGCAGCTCCGGACTAGCGGGGGGGAGGGAGACCCAGTACTTC. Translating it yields CASSSGLAGGRETQYF.

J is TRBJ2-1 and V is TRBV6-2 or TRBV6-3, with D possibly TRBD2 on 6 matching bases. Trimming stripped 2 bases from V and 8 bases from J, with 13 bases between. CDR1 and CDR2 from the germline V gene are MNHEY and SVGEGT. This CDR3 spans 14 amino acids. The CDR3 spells CASSYTGARYEQFF. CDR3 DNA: TGTGCCAGCAGTTACACGGGAGCTAGGTATGAGCAGTTCTTC.

The CDR3 nucleotides read TGCGCCAGCAGTCCCGGCCGGGGCGAGCAGTACTTC. This codes for CASSPGRGEQYF. J is TRBJ2-7 and V is TRBV10-1; D may be TRBD2 (5 bases). The CDR3 length is 12 residues. Trimming shortened V by 5 bases and J by 6 bases, and 11 bases separated the two germline ends. Germline V gives CDR1 WNHNN, CDR2 SYGVQD (reference sequence).

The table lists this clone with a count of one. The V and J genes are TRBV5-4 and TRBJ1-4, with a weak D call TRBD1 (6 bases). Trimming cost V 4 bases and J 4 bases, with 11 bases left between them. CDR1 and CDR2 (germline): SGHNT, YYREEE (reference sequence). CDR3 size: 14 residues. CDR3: CASSNGQNNEKLFF. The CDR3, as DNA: TGTGCCAGCAGCAATGGACAGAATAATGAAAAACTGTTTTTT. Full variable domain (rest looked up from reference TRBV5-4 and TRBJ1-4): ETGVTQSPTHLIKTRGQQVTLRCSSQSGHNTVSWYQQALGQGPQFIFQYYREEENGRGNFPPRFSGLQFPNYSSELNVNALELDDSALYLCASSNGQNNEKLFFGSGTQLSVL.

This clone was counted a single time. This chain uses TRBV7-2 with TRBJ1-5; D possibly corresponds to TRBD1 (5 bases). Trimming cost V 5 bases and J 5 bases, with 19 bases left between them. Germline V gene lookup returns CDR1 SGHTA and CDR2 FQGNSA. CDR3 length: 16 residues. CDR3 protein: CASSVGRGSVDQPQHF. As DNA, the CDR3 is TGTGCCAGCAGCGTCGGACGGGGGTCGGTCGATCAGCCCCAGCATTTT.

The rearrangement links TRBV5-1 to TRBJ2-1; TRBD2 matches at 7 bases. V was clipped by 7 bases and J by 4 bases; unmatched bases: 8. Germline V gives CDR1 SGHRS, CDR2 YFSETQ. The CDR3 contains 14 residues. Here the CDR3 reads CASRLRLAYNEQFF. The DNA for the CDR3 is TGCGCCAGCCGATTGCGACTAGCTTACAATGAGCAGTTCTTC.

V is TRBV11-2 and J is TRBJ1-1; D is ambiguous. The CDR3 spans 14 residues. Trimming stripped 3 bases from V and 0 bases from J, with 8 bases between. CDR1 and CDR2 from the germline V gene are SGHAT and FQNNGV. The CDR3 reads CASSLQAMNTEAFF. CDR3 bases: TGTGCCAGCAGCTTGCAGGCGATGAACACTGAAGCTTTCTTT.

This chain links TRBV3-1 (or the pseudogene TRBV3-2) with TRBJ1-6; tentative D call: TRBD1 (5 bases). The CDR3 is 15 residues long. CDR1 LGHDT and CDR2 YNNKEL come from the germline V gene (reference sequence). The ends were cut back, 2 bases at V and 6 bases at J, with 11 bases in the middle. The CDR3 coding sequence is TGTGCCAGCAGCCAAACCGACAGCACTAATTCACCCCTCCACTTT. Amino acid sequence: CASSQTDSTNSPLHF.

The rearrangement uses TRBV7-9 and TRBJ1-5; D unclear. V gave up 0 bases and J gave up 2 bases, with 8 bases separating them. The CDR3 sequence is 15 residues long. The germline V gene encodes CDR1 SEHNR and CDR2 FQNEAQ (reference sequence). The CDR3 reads CASSLARPGNQPQHF. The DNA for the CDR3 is TGTGCCAGCAGCTTAGCGCGGCCAGGCAATCAGCCCCAGCATTTT.

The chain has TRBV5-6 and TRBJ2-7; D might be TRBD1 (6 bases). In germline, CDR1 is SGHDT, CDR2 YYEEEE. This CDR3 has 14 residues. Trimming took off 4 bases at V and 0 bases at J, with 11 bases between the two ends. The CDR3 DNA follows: TGTGCCAGCAGCGCTACAGGGACCTCCTACGAGCAGTACTTC. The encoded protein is CASSATGTSYEQYF.

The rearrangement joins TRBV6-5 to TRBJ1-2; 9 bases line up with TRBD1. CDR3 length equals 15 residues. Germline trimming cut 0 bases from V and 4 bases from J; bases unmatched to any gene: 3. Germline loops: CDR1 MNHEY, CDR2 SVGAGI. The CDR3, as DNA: TGTGCCAGCAGTTACTCGGAGACAGGGGGCTATGGCTACACCTTC. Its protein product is CASSYSETGGYGYTF.

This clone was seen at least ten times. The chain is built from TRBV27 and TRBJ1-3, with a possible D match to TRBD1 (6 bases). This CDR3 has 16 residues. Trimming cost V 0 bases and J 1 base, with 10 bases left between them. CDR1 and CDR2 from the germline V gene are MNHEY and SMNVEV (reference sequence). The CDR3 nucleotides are TGTGCCAGCAGTTTATCAGGGGGTCAATCTGGAAACACCATATATTTT. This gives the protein CASSLSGGQSGNTIYF.

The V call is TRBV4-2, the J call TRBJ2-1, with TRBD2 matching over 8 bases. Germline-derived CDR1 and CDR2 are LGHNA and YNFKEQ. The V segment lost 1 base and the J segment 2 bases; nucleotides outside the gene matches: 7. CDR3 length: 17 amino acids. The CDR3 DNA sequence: TGTGCCAGCAGCCAAGGAGCGGGAGACCCAGCCTACAATGAGCAGTTCTTC. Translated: CASSQGAGDPAYNEQFF.

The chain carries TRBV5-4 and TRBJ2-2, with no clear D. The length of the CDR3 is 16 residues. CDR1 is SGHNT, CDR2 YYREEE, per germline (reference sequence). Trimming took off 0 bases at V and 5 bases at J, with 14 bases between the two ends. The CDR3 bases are TGTGCCAGCAGCTTGGGTTGGGGAACGAGGACCGGGGAGCTGTTTTTT. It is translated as CASSLGWGTRTGELFF. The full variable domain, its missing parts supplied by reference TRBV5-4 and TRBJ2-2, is ETGVTQSPTHLIKTRGQQVTLRCSSQSGHNTVSWYQQALGQGPQFIFQYYREEENGRGNFPPRFSGLQFPNYSSELNVNALELDDSALYLCASSLGWGTRTGELFFGEGSRLTVL.

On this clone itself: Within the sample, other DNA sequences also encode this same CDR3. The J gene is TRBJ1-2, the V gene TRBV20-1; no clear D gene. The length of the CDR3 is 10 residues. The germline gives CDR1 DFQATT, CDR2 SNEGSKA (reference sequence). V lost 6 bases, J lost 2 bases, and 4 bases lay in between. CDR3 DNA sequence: TGCAGTGCCCCCAACTATGGCTACACCTTC. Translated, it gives CSAPNYGYTF.

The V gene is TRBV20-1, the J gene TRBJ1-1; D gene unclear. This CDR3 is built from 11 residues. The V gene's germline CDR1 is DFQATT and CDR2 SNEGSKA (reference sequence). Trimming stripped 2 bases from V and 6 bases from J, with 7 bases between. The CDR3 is CSARLGPEAFF. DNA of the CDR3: TGCAGTGCTAGATTGGGTCCTGAAGCTTTCTTT.